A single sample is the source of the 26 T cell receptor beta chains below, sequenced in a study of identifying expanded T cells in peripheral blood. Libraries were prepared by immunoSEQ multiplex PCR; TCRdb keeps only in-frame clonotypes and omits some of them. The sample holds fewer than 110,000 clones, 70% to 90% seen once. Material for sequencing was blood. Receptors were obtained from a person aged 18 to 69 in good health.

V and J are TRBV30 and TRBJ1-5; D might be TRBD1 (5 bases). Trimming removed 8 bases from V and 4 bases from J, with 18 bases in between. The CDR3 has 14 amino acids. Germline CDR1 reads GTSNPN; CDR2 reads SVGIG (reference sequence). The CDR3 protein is CASGQGGLNQPQHF. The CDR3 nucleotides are TGTGCCAGCGGCCAGGGAGGACTAAATCAGCCCCAGCATTTT.

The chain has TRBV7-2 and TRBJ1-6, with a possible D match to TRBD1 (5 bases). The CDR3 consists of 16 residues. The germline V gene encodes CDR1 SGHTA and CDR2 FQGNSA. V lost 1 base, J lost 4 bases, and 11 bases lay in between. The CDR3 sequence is CASSLEGPYYNSPLHF. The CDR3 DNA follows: TGTGCCAGCAGCTTAGAGGGACCGTATTATAATTCACCCCTCCACTTT.

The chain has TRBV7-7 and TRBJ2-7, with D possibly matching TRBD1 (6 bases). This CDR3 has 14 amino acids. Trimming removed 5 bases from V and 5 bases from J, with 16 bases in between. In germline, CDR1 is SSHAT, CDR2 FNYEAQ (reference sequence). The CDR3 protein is CASSPGGRGHEQYF. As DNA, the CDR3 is TGTGCCAGCAGCCCTGGGGGCAGGGGCCACGAGCAGTACTTC. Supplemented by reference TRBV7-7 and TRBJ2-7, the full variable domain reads GAGVSQSPRYKVTKRGQDVTLRCDPISSHATLYWYQQALGQGPEFLTYFNYEAQPDKSGLPSDRFSAERPEGSISTLTIQRTEQRDSAMYRCASSPGGRGHEQYFGPGTRLTVT.

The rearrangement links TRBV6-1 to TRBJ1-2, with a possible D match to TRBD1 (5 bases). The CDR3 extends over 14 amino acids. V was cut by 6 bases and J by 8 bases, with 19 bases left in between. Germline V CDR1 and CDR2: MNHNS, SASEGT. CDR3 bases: TGTGCCAGCAGCGGGAGGAGGGGAGCGAGGGGCTACACCTTC. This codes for CASSGRRGARGYTF.

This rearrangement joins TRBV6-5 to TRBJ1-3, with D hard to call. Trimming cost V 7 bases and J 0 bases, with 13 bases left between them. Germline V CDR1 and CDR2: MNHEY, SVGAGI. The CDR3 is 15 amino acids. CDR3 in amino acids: CASKREGNSGNTIYF. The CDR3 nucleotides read TGTGCCAGCAAGAGGGAGGGAAACTCTGGAAACACCATATATTTT.

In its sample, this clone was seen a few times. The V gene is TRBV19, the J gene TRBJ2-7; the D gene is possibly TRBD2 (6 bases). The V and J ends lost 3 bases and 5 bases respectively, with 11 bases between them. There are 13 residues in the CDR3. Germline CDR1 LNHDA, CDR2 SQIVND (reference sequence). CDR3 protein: CASSIRGIDEQYF. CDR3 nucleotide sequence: TGTGCCAGTAGTATTCGGGGGATCGACGAGCAGTACTTC.

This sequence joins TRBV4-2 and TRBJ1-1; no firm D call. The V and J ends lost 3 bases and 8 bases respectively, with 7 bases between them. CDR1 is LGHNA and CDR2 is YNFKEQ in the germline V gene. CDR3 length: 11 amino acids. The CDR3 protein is CASSQGTEAFF. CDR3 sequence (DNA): TGTGCCAGCAGCCAGGGTACGGAAGCTTTCTTT.

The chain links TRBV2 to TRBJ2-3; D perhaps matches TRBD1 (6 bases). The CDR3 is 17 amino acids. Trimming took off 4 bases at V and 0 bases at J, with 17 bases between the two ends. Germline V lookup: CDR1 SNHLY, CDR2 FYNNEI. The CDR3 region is CASSVSSGTSSTDTQYF. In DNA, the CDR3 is TGTGCCAGCAGTGTTTCCTCCGGGACATCTAGCACAGATACGCAGTATTTT.

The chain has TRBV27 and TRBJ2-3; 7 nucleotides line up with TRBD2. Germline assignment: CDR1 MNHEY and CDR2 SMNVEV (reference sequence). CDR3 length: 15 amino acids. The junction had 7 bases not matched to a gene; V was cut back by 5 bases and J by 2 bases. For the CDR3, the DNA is TGTGCCAGCAGTCGACTAGCCCAATACACAGATACGCAGTATTTT. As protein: CASSRLAQYTDTQYF.

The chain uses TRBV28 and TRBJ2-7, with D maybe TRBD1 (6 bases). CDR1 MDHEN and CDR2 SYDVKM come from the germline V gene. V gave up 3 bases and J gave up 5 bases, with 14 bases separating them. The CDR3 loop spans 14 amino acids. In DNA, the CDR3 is TGTGCCAGCAGTTTTCAGGGGAATTGGAACGAGCAGTACTTC. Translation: CASSFQGNWNEQYF.

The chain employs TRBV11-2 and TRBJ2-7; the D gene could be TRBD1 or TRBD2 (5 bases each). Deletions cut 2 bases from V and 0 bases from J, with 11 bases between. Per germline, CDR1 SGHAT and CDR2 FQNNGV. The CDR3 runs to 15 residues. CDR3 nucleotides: TGTGCCAGCAGCTTATGGGACGGAAGCTCCTACGAGCAGTACTTC. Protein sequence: CASSLWDGSSYEQYF.

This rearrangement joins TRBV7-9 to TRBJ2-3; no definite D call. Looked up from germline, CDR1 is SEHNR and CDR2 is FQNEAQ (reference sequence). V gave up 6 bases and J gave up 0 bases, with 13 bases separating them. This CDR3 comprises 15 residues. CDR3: CASSPPVRSTDTQYF. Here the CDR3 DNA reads TGTGCCAGCAGTCCTCCGGTCCGGAGCACAGATACGCAGTATTTT.

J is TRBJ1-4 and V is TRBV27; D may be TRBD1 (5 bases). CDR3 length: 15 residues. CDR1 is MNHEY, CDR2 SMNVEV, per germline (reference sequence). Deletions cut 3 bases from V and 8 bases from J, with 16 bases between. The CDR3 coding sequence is TGTGCCAGCAGTTTTTCGGGGACTGCTGGAGAAAAACTGTTTTTT. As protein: CASSFSGTAGEKLFF.

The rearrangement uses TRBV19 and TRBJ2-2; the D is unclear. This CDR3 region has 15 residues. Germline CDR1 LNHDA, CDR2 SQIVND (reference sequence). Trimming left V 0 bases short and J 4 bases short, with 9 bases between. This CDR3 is CASSIEALGTGELFF. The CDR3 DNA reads TGTGCCAGTAGTATAGAGGCCTTAGGCACCGGGGAGCTGTTTTTT.

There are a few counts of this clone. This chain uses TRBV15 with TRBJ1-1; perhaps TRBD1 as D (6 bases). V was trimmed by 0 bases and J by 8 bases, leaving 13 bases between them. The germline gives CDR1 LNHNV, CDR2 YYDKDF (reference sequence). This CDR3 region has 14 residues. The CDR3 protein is CATSRDSGGAEAFF. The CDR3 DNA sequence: TGTGCCACCAGCAGAGATTCTGGGGGCGCGGAAGCTTTCTTT.

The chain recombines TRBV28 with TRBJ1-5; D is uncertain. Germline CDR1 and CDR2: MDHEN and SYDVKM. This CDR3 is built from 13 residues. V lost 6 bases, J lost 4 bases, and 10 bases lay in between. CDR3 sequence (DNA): TGTGCCAGCAGACCCGGAGCAAATCAGCCCCAGCATTTT. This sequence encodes CASRPGANQPQHF.

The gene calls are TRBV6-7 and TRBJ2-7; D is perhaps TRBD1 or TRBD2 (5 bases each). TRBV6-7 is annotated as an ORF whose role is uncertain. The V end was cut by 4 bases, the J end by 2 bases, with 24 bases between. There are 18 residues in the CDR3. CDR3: CASSFFDLQGRDAYEQYF. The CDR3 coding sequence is TGTGCCAGCAGTTTCTTTGACTTGCAGGGTCGGGATGCCTACGAGCAGTACTTC.

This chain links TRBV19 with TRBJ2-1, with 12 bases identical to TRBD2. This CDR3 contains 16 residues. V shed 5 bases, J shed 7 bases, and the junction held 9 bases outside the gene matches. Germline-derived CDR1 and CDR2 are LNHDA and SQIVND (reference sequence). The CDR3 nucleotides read TGTGCCAGTAGTTCGAGACTAGCGGGGGAGAGGAATGAGCAGTTCTTC. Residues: CASSSRLAGERNEQFF.

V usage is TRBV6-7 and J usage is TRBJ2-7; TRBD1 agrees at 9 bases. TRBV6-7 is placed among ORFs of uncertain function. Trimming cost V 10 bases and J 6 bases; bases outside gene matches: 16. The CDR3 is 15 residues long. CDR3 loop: CATIQGGTGSCEQYF. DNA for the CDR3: TGTGCCACGATTCAAGGCGGGACAGGGTCTTGCGAGCAGTACTTC.

CDR3 residues: CASSSPSTGIYEQYF. CDR3 nucleotides: TGCGCCAGCAGCTCACCTTCGACAGGGATCTACGAGCAGTACTTC. The genes are TRBV5-1 and TRBJ2-7; 7 nucleotides agree with TRBD1. CDR1 SGHRS and CDR2 YFSETQ come from the germline V gene. The CDR3 extends over 15 amino acids. V shed 3 bases, J shed 3 bases, and the junction held 9 bases outside the gene matches.

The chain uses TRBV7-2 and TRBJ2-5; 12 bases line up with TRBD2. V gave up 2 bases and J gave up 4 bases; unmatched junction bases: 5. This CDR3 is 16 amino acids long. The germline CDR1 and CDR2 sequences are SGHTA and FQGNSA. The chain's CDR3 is CASSLLAGGPRETQYF. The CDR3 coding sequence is TGTGCCAGCAGCTTACTAGCGGGGGGGCCCCGAGAGACCCAGTACTTC.

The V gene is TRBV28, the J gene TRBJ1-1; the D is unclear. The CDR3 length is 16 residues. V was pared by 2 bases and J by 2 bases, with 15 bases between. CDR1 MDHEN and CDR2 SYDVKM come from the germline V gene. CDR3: CASSLRVGSGNTEAFF. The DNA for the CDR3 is TGTGCCAGCAGTTTAAGGGTTGGTAGCGGAAACACTGAAGCTTTCTTT.

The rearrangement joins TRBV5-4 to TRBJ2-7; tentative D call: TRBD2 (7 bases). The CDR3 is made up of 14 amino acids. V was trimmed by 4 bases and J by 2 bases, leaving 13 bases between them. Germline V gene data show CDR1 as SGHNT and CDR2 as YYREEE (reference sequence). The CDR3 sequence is CASSGGGDPYEQYF. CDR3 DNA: TGTGCCAGCAGCGGAGGGGGGGATCCCTACGAGCAGTACTTC.

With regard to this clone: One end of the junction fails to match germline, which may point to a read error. Here the CDR3 DNA reads TGCGCCAGCAGTGAAAGGGGCGGGGAAGTGCACTTC. It is translated as CASSERGGEVHF. V and J are TRBV10-1 and TRBJ2-5, with D maybe TRBD2 (6 bases). The CDR3 length is 12 residues. Germline V gives CDR1 WNHNN, CDR2 SYGVQD (reference sequence).

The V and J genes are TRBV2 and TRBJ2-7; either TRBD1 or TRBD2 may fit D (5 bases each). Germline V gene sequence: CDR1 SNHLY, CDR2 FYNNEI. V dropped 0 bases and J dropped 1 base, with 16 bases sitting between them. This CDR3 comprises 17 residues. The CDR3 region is CASSEAEIWGKSYEQYF. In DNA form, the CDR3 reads TGTGCCAGCAGTGAAGCGGAAATTTGGGGGAAGTCCTACGAGCAGTACTTC.

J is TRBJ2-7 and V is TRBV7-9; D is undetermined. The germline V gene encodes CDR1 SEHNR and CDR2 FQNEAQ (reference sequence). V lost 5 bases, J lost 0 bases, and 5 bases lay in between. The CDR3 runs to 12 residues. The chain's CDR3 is CASSVGSYEQYF. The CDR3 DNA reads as TGTGCCAGCAGCGTCGGCTCCTACGAGCAGTACTTC.